This T cell receptor beta chain was observed in a study of CD8+ T cells in alopecia areata. Reverse transcribed after extraction, RNA yielded cDNA as the sequencing template. Data came from immunoSEQ multiplex PCR; TCRdb stores just in-frame clones and leaves some out. Of over 150,000 clones in the sample, roughly three fifths were seen once. The CDR3 covers 13 residues. Germline V lookup: CDR1 MGHRA, CDR2 YSYEKL. V was cut by 1 base and J by 10 bases, with 13 bases left in between. Findings of the study overall: Unlike in mice, where it was clearer, TCR sharing across patients was less clear, possibly HLA-related.

Noted treatment: oral pan-JAK inhibitor, 5-10 mg twice daily. Patients with alopecia areata provided lesional scalp punch biopsies as well as peripheral blood. Of note for this clone: What it binds is not known.

The chain uses TRBV4-1 and TRBJ1-2; D remains unclear. The sequencing here drew on CD4+ T cells sorted from blood, taken at week 4, from a patient treated with tofacitinib. The receptor was derived from a human donor with alopecia areata. CDR3 sequence reads: CASSQARPEYYTF. CDR3 in DNA: TGCGCCAGCAGCCAAGCACGGCCAGAATACTACACCTTC.